This TCR beta chain was captured by sequencing in a study of T cells in Graves' hyperthyroidism and ophthalmopathy. Study context: The initial diagnosis was the point when peripheral blood was collected, ahead of any treatment.

Trimming pared 4 bases from V and 3 bases from J, leaving 15 bases between. The CDR3 has 15 amino acids. Germline CDR1 DFQATT, CDR2 SNEGSKA (reference sequence). Study observations and caveats: Most expanded thyroid clonotypes above 0.001 also appeared in blood. Ophthalmopathy was model-predicted a median roughly 6.2 months pre-onset.

Amplification of TCR beta CDR3 regions used RNA as the template. HTBI primers were employed in a first-round RT-PCR of the TCR CDR3. TCRdb recomputed calls from the multiplex PCR reads with MiXCR, one row per CDR3 protein. The sample gives fewer than 300,000 distinct CDR3 sequences, approximately 16% of which show up once; over 25% is in the top ten. The hyperthyroidism was newly diagnosed and had lasted under 2 months; the patients were aged 18 to 65. This clonotype has a handful of counts. What it binds is not known. The sequenced sample was blood. This chain links TRBV20-1 with TRBJ1-4; D is unclear. The clonotype originates from a woman between 45 and 65 years old with Graves' hyperthyroidism that later progressed to Graves' ophthalmopathy. Here the CDR3 DNA reads TGCAGTGCTAAAAAGGAAGGCAGCTCTAATGAAAAACTGTTTTTT. It encodes CSAKKEGSSNEKLFF.